This T cell receptor (beta chain) was sequenced in a study of blood T cells in healthy people across ages. CDR1 GTSNPN and CDR2 SVGIG come from the germline V gene (reference sequence). This CDR3 region has 15 residues. Using a J-beta primer mix together with a sample-barcoded 5' primer, a second PCR was run for roughly 6 to 12 cycles. TCRdb re-called the 5' RACE reads through MiXCR, storing one row per CDR3 protein. The table records 1.4 million to 1.5 million distinct CDR3 sequences, roughly 45% of them present only once. The rearrangement uses TRBV30 and TRBJ2-4; D not resolved. The end of the DNA is better explained by TRBJ2-7, so the J call may be wrong. Sequencing was carried out using blood. This TCR was sampled from a woman in her late teens or twenties in good health. CDR3 region: CAWSATAQRAYEQYF. The CDR3 coding sequence is TGTGCCTGGAGTGCAACAGCTCAAAGGGCTTACGAGCAGTACTTC.